This is a list of T cell receptor beta chains from one sample in a study of blood T cell repertoires in COVID-19. The assay was immunoSEQ multiplex PCR, and TCRdb's table has in-frame clones only and misses some. This sample has 130,000 to 150,000 clones, with 70% to 85% found just once. Material: peripheral blood. The receptors shown here come from a human donor in a cohort sampled during active COVID-19. CDR3s include the opening cysteine and the closing phenylalanine or tryptophan. Some rows mark clone size as missing; the rest say once, few, many or name a class of expanded clone.

TRBV4-3	NA	CASSQQGGNTEAFF
TRBV6-5	NA	CASSGGRADTQYF
TRBV4-1	NA	CASSQDQRDRLRHDEAFF
TRBV4-3	once	CASSQVVAGGLNTQYF
TRBV6-5	NA	CASAGVLQETQYF
TRBV6-5	NA	CASSTARGPDTQYF
TRBV7-9	once	CASSLEIGVRFRGTDTQYF
TRBV28	NA	CASSLPGREKLFF
TRBV21-1	once	CASISDRASYEQYF
TRBV7-8	NA	CASSSRLAASTGELFF
TRBV5-6	NA	CASSRPGTGGAAFF
TRBV27	NA	CASSRLGGRETQYF
TRBV6-2/TRBV6-3	NA	CASSYEKSPYNEQFF
TRBV18	NA	CASSPGGDYGYTF
TRBV15	NA	CATSREGRTSGGAVIYEQYF
TRBV15	few	CATSRDRIASTDTQYF
TRBV4-1	NA	CASSQDWGTTDTQYF
TRBV16	NA	CASSRVFRQSSYNSPLHF
TRBV7-9	NA	CASSLYQGKQYF
TRBV18	NA	CASSPLNRVAAASYGYTF
TRBV7-2	few	CASRGGGNSPLHF
TRBV18	NA	CASSPQGMNPQYF
TRBV6-1	NA	CASSEEGRGDSYTF
TRBV30	NA	CAWSVQSGNTIYF
TRBV12-3/TRBV12-4	NA	CASSFGRAQYF
TRBV4-1	NA	CASSQGLSGANVLTF
TRBV5-1	NA	CASSSTGGRYNEQFF
TRBV6-2/TRBV6-3	NA	CASSYGPSGGRETQYF
TRBV6-5	NA	CASNRVPYEQYF
TRBV7-8	NA	CASSLAQGYEQYF
TRBV7-6	NA	CASSLGLAGGNEQFF
TRBV9	NA	CASSPGTGYGRLHF
TRBV28	NA	CATQLTGNYGYTF
TRBV9	NA	CASSRGTGANVLTF
TRBV7-6	once	CASSLGPYDRVAGNTIYF
TRBV6-5	NA	CASRGGPAYEQYF
TRBV5-6	NA	CASSPPFERNTEAFF
TRBV5-4	NA	CASSLTSGGSYNEQFF
TRBV24-1	NA	CATSDPLTGVGDQPQHF
TRBV19	NA	CASRPWGTRGYQPQHF
TRBV10-2	once	CASSDWNGGLREQYF
TRBV18	NA	CASSPVRPASGGNTGELFF
TRBV11-1	NA	CASSFRGLRTEAFF
TRBV9	NA	CASGGQGDGYTF
TRBV19	once	CASSPDLLSSYNEQFF
TRBV19	NA	CASSWTGVDYGYTF
TRBV2	NA	CASSVRDTYEQYF
TRBV5-1	NA	CASSLGYRDSYNEQFF
TRBV19	few	CASSEGAPYGKLFF
TRBV19	NA	CASSMATTSGNTIYF
TRBV5-1	few	CASSWGGGPGIGYTF
TRBV28	NA	CASSVLAGGAYEQYF
TRBV6-2/TRBV6-3	NA	CASSYEINQPQHF
TRBV4-3	NA	CASSQEGGSNYGYTF
TRBV6-6	NA	CASSTGGPTDTQYF
TRBV9	NA	CASSNRPHQPQHF
TRBV2	NA	CASRADGSEQFF